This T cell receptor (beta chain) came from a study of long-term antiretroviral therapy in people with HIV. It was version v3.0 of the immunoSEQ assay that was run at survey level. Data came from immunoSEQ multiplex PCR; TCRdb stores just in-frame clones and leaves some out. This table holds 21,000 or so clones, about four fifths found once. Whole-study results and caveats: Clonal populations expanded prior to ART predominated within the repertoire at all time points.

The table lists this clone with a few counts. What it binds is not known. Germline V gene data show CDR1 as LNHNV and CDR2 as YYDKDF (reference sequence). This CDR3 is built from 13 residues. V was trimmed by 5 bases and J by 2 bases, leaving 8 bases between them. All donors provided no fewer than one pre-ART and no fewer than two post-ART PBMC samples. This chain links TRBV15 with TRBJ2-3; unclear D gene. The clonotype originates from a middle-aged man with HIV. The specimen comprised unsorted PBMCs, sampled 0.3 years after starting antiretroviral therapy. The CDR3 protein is CATSETTTDTQYF. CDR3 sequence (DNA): TGTGCCACCAGCGAGACAACCACAGATACGCAGTATTTT.